This entry lists 10 T cell receptor beta chains sequenced from one sample in a study of cytomegalovirus exposure and HLA in healthy donors. Amplification used 60 Vbeta primers and 13 Jbeta primers. Libraries were prepared by immunoSEQ multiplex PCR; TCRdb keeps only in-frame clonotypes and omits some of them. The sample carries 95,000 to 150,000 clones, 73% recorded once. The sequenced sample consisted of PBMCs. The receptor set was obtained from a man in his 60s in good health and CMV-seropositive.

This clone was seen just once. DNA for the CDR3: TGTGCCAGGGAGGCACGGAGGGAGGGAAATCAGCCCCAGCATTTT. Protein sequence: CAREARREGNQPQHF. The chain combines TRBV21-1 with TRBJ1-5. TRBV21-1 is classified as a pseudogene. The CDR3 extends over 15 amino acids.

The chain recombines TRBV30 with TRBJ1-1; D is ambiguous. This CDR3 has 14 residues. Germline lookup yields CDR1 GTSNPN and CDR2 SVGIG (reference sequence). Trimming removed 3 bases at V and 1 base at J, with 12 bases between. The CDR3 DNA reads TGTGCCTGGAGGAACAGACGAAGGAACACTGAAGCTTTCTTT. It is translated as CAWRNRRRNTEAFF.

J is TRBJ2-3 and V is TRBV4-2; 9 bases map to TRBD2. This CDR3 contains 18 residues. Trimming at V came to 0 bases and at J to 2 bases, leaving 9 bases not matched to a gene. Germline V gene sequence: CDR1 LGHNA, CDR2 YNFKEQ. CDR3 sequence (DNA): TGTGCCAGCAGCCAAGATGACGCTAGCGGGGCGATCACAGATACGCAGTATTTT. This encodes CASSQDDASGAITDTQYF.

This clone has a single count. The chain joins TRBV11-3 to TRBJ2-5; weak D call: TRBD1 (6 bases). Trimming shortened V by 5 bases and J by 3 bases, and 10 bases separated the two germline ends. CDR3 size: 13 residues. The germline gives CDR1 SGHNT, CDR2 YENEEA. CDR3: CASSRYREETQYF. The CDR3 DNA sequence: TGTGCCAGCAGCCGATACAGGGAAGAGACCCAGTACTTC.

This clone appeared a few times. This chain uses TRBV5-1 with TRBJ2-2; 7 bases fit TRBD2. The V segment lost 6 bases and the J segment 3 bases; nucleotides outside the gene matches: 8. The CDR3 has 15 amino acids. Germline V lookup: CDR1 SGHRS, CDR2 YFSETQ. For the CDR3, the DNA is TGCGCCAGCAACCCGACTAGCACCTACACCGGGGAGCTGTTTTTT. Residues: CASNPTSTYTGELFF.

The V and J genes are TRBV6-6 and TRBJ1-2, with D possibly matching TRBD1 (6 bases). Per germline, CDR1 MNHNY and CDR2 SVGAGI (reference sequence). V was cut by 4 bases and J by 6 bases, with 12 bases left in between. This CDR3 is 13 amino acids long. CDR3 bases: TGTGCCAGCAGTTCCAGGGGTAGTAATGGCTACACCTTC. This encodes CASSSRGSNGYTF.

The rearrangement links TRBV27 to TRBJ1-3, with a possible D match to TRBD1 (5 bases). V was trimmed by 6 bases and J by 4 bases, leaving 13 bases between them. Germline CDR1 is MNHEY and CDR2 is SMNVEV (reference sequence). This CDR3 is 14 amino acids long. The CDR3 DNA follows: TGTGCCAGCAGCCCGGGGGGAACAGGAAACACCATATATTTT. Translation: CASSPGGTGNTIYF.

The chain uses TRBV11-1 and TRBJ2-2, with 9 bases identical to TRBD2. This CDR3 is built from 14 residues. Losses at the gene ends were 3 bases for V and 5 bases for J; bases not matched to a gene: 1. CDR1 and CDR2 (germline): SGHAT, FQDESV (reference sequence). CDR3 amino acids: CASSFTSGTGELFF. The CDR3 bases are TGTGCCAGCAGCTTCACTAGCGGGACCGGGGAGCTGTTTTTT.

This clone has a handful of counts. CDR3 region: CAGLAGGPYNEQFF. The CDR3 bases are TGTGCCGGACTAGCGGGGGGACCTTACAATGAGCAGTTCTTC. The chain links TRBV2 to TRBJ2-1; 14 nucleotides agree with TRBD2. The V gene end was trimmed by 11 bases and the J gene end by 4 bases; junction bases not matched to a gene: 4. The germline V gene has CDR1 SNHLY and CDR2 FYNNEI. This CDR3 has 14 amino acids. The whole variable domain, filled in from reference TRBV2 and TRBJ2-1, reads EPEVTQTPSHQVTQMGQEVILRCVPISNHLYFYWYRQILGQKVEFLVSFYNNEISEKSEIFDDQFSVERPDGSNFTLKIRSTKLEDSAMYFCAGLAGGPYNEQFFGPGTRLTVL.

The rearrangement links TRBV10-1 to TRBJ2-1, with 7 nucleotides matching TRBD2. The CDR3 contains 15 residues. Per the germline V gene, CDR1 is WNHNN and CDR2 is SYGVQD (reference sequence). V shed 8 bases and J 3 bases; nucleotides not matched to a gene: 10. The CDR3 coding sequence is TGCGCCAGCTCCCGGAGAGCGGGGAACTACAATGAGCAGTTCTTC. Protein sequence: CASSRRAGNYNEQFF.